What follows are 21 T cell receptor beta chains derived from one specimen sequenced in a study of T cells in Graves' hyperthyroidism and ophthalmopathy. It was RNA transcripts that yielded the amplified TCR beta CDR3 regions. An initial round of RT-PCR targeting the TCR CDR3 relied on the HTBI primer set. TCRdb redid the calling of the multiplex PCR reads with MiXCR, one entry per CDR3 protein. This repertoire shows hundreds of thousands of distinct CDR3 sequences, about 22% found once; its top ten account for around 50%. The sample taken for sequencing was blood. Receptors originate from a woman between 65 and 79 years old with Graves' ophthalmopathy.

The rearrangement links TRBV6-1 to TRBJ2-3; TRBD1 aligns across 10 bases. The CDR3 loop spans 15 amino acids. V shed 6 bases, J shed 3 bases, and the junction held 6 bases outside the gene matches. Looked up from germline, CDR1 is MNHNS and CDR2 is SASEGT. CDR3 residues: CASRPGQGLTDTQYF. The CDR3 coding sequence is TGTGCCAGCAGACCGGGACAGGGGTTAACAGATACGCAGTATTTT.

The chain uses TRBV20-1 and TRBJ2-7; D not certain. The CDR3 extends over 15 amino acids. Trimming left V 0 bases short and J 7 bases short, with 19 bases between. Germline loops: CDR1 DFQATT, CDR2 SNEGSKA (reference sequence). CDR3 in amino acids: CSARDDMRGSREQYF. In DNA form, the CDR3 reads TGCAGTGCTAGAGATGATATGAGAGGATCTCGGGAGCAGTACTTC.

This chain connects TRBV19 to TRBJ2-2; 11 nucleotides match TRBD2. With V trimmed by 3 bases and J by 5 bases, 2 bases remained unmatched. The CDR3 consists of 15 residues. From germline, CDR1 is LNHDA and CDR2 SQIVND (reference sequence). DNA of the CDR3: TGTGCCAGTAGTATCCGACTAGCGGGAACCGGGGAGCTGTTTTTT. It encodes CASSIRLAGTGELFF.

The chain uses TRBV13 and TRBJ2-1, with D possibly called TRBD1 or TRBD2 (5 bases each). The CDR3 is made up of 16 amino acids. The V gene lost 4 bases and the J gene lost 7 bases, with 20 bases spanning the gap. Germline CDR1 reads PRHDT; CDR2 reads FYEKMQ (reference sequence). The CDR3 is CASSSNRDLIRNEQFF. The CDR3 bases are TGTGCCAGCAGCTCGAACCGGGACCTAATTCGGAATGAGCAGTTCTTC.

This clonotype showed up just a few times. V gene TRBV27 combines with J gene TRBJ1-5; D not resolved. Germline assignment: CDR1 MNHEY and CDR2 SMNVEV (reference sequence). This CDR3 contains 13 residues. The ends were cut back, 0 bases at V and 9 bases at J, with 9 bases in the middle. CDR3 loop: CASSLSDRAPQHF. As DNA, the CDR3 is TGTGCCAGCAGTTTATCGGATAGGGCGCCCCAGCATTTT.

The table lists this clonotype with a few counts. The CDR3 DNA is TGTGCCAGCAGACGCGTGGGAGGGCACTACAATGAGCAGTTCTTC. This sequence encodes CASRRVGGHYNEQFF. The V and J genes are TRBV6-1 and TRBJ2-1, with 7 positions matching TRBD2. The CDR3 has 15 residues. CDR1 MNHNS and CDR2 SASEGT come from the germline V gene. J was trimmed by 3 bases and V by 6 bases; bases with no gene match: 8.

This clonotype came up many times. The chain uses TRBV28 and TRBJ1-5; D gene uncertain. The CDR3 is 13 residues long. Looked up from germline, CDR1 is MDHEN and CDR2 is SYDVKM. The V end lost 7 bases, the J end lost 3 bases, and 10 bases lay between the germline ends. CDR3: CASTLGTNQPQHF. The CDR3 DNA is TGTGCCAGCACCTTGGGCACCAATCAGCCCCAGCATTTT.

CDR3 sequence: CSATPGQGAPNEQFF. CDR3 nucleotides: TGCAGTGCTACCCCGGGACAGGGGGCCCCGAATGAGCAGTTCTTC. This chain connects TRBV20-1 to TRBJ2-1; 12 nucleotides line up with TRBD1. CDR3 length equals 15 residues. Germline V gene data show CDR1 as DFQATT and CDR2 as SNEGSKA (reference sequence). Trimming took 4 bases from V and 7 from J; bases not matched to a gene: 8.

This clonotype was detected ten times or more. The J gene is TRBJ1-2, the V gene TRBV7-9; tentatively, D is TRBD1 (5 bases). CDR3 length: 16 residues. V was shortened by 4 bases and J by 8 bases, with 23 bases between the two germline ends. CDR1 is SEHNR, CDR2 FQNEAQ, per germline (reference sequence). CDR3 nucleotides: TGTGCCAGCAGCTCACTAGGGACGACAGCCTCCGGAGGCTACACCTTC. As protein: CASSSLGTTASGGYTF.

This clonotype was seen repeatedly, ten times or more. J is TRBJ1-1 and V is TRBV6-1, with unresolved D. The germline V gene has CDR1 MNHNS and CDR2 SASEGT. The CDR3 spans 14 residues. Trimming took off 5 bases at V and 0 bases at J, with 10 bases between the two ends. This chain's CDR3 is CASSSHGMNTEAFF. The CDR3 nucleotides read TGTGCCAGCAGTTCACATGGAATGAACACTGAAGCTTTCTTT.

This clonotype appeared a few times. The rearrangement links TRBV5-1 to TRBJ2-7; TRBD1 agrees at 8 bases. Germline CDR1 and CDR2: SGHRS and YFSETQ. V lost 4 bases, J lost 3 bases, and 6 bases stayed unmatched. The CDR3 has 14 residues. CDR3 nucleotides: TGCGCCAGCAGCAACCGGACAGGGAGCTACGAGCAGTACTTC. It is translated as CASSNRTGSYEQYF.

The chain couples TRBV28 to TRBJ1-4; D ambiguous. CDR1 and CDR2 (germline): MDHEN, SYDVKM. This CDR3 is 15 amino acids long. With 6 bases removed from V and 0 bases from J, the gap between germline ends came to 11 bases. The CDR3 DNA follows: TGTGCCAGCAGGGGTGGGTCTACAACTAATGAAAAACTGTTTTTT. Protein: CASRGGSTTNEKLFF.

This clonotype has only a few counts. V and J are TRBV10-2 and TRBJ2-4; TRBD1 is a possible D gene (6 bases). CDR1 is WSHSY, CDR2 SAAADI, per germline. The CDR3 runs 15 residues. V gave up 4 bases and J gave up 0 bases, with 10 bases separating them. CDR3 protein: CASSADRLAKNIQYF. CDR3 DNA sequence: TGCGCCAGCAGTGCCGACAGGCTAGCCAAAAACATTCAGTACTTC.

This clonotype was picked up many times. The chain couples TRBV12-5 to TRBJ1-1; D is uncertain. CDR3 size: 14 residues. Trimming removed 2 bases from V and 0 bases from J, with 7 bases in between. Germline CDR1 is LGHNT and CDR2 is FRNRAP. The CDR3 here is CASGLMTVNTEAFF. CDR3 DNA sequence: TGTGCTAGTGGTTTGATGACGGTGAACACTGAAGCTTTCTTT.

This clonotype turned up a few times. The genes are TRBV19 and TRBJ2-7; tentative D call: TRBD1 (6 bases). The V end was cut by 5 bases, the J end by 3 bases, with 14 bases between. The CDR3 contains 14 residues. Per germline, CDR1 LNHDA and CDR2 SQIVND (reference sequence). The CDR3 loop reads CASSPNRQVYEQYF. CDR3 bases: TGTGCCAGTAGTCCGAACAGACAGGTCTACGAGCAGTACTTC.

This clonotype was detected only a few times. The chain couples TRBV30 to TRBJ1-1; no firm D call. Trimming shortened V by 2 bases and J by 1 base, and 8 bases separated the two germline ends. From germline, CDR1 is GTSNPN and CDR2 SVGIG (reference sequence). CDR3 length: 13 residues. This chain's CDR3 is CAWSRGANTEAFF. DNA for the CDR3: TGTGCCTGGAGTCGTGGAGCGAACACTGAAGCTTTCTTT.

This clonotype was found once. The V and J genes are TRBV18 and TRBJ2-1, with 9 bases fitting TRBD1. The germline CDR1 and CDR2 sequences are KGHSH and LQKENI. CDR3 length: 16 residues. J was trimmed by 0 bases and V by 0 bases; bases with no gene match: 0. The CDR3 protein is CASSPPTGGSYNEQFF. The CDR3 DNA reads TGTGCCAGCTCACCACCGACAGGGGGCTCCTACAATGAGCAGTTCTTC.

The sample holds many counts of this clonotype. V and J are TRBV11-2 and TRBJ2-2, with 13 bases aligning to TRBD2. CDR3 size: 15 residues. J lost 7 bases, V lost 7 bases, and 6 bases had no gene match. Germline lookup yields CDR1 SGHAT and CDR2 FQNNGV. The CDR3 region is CASNGLAGVGGELFF. The CDR3 bases are TGTGCCAGCAACGGACTAGCGGGAGTGGGCGGGGAGCTGTTTTTT.

This clonotype has just a few counts. V usage is TRBV20-1 and J usage is TRBJ1-5; 9 bases align to TRBD1. Trimming at V came to 8 bases and at J to 7 bases, leaving 9 bases not matched to a gene. Germline-derived CDR1 and CDR2 are DFQATT and SNEGSKA (reference sequence). The CDR3 sequence is 13 residues long. Here the CDR3 DNA reads TGCAGTACCAGTCCCGGGACAGGGCAGCCCCAGCATTTT. Its protein product is CSTSPGTGQPQHF.

The chain combines TRBV7-8 with TRBJ1-5, with D tentatively TRBD1 (5 bases). CDR1 SGHVS and CDR2 FQNEAQ come from the germline V gene. This CDR3 comprises 15 residues. The germline V and J ends were trimmed by 3 bases and 4 bases, with 13 bases remaining between them. The DNA of the CDR3 is TGTGCCAGCAGCTTTGGCAGGGCACGAAATCAGCCCCAGCATTTT. Its translation is CASSFGRARNQPQHF.

This clonotype was counted a single time. The V call is TRBV19, the J call TRBJ2-2; D ambiguous. V was cut by 5 bases and J by 4 bases, with 14 bases left in between. Looked up from germline, CDR1 is LNHDA and CDR2 is SQIVND (reference sequence). This CDR3 contains 15 residues. Here the CDR3 reads CASSPTRALTGELFF. The DNA of the CDR3 is TGTGCCAGTAGTCCCACAAGGGCGCTCACCGGGGAGCTGTTTTTT.